The rows below give T cell receptor beta chains drawn from one sample of a study of blood T cell repertoires in COVID-19. Produced via immunoSEQ multiplex PCR; TCRdb's table is partial and in-frame only. This table holds hundreds of thousands of clones, about nine tenths found once. The sample comprised peripheral blood. Receptors originate from a woman aged 25 to 39 with active or convalescent COVID-19. Both conserved end residues are part of each CDR3. Fields, in order: D gene, J gene, V gene, clone size, CDR3 protein, CDR3 DNA. A D gene is named only where the DNA matches it firmly. Clone size appears in some rows only: once, few, many, or a class for an expanded clone.

d_gene: -
j_gene: TRBJ1-5
v_gene: TRBV4-2
abundance: -
CDR3aa: CASSQANTGQSNQPQHF
CDR3nt: TGTGCCAGCAGCCAAGCAAACACGGGACAATCTAATCAGCCCCAGCATTTT

d_gene: -
j_gene: TRBJ1-2
v_gene: TRBV10-3
abundance: -
CDR3aa: CATTSGTRLGYTF
CDR3nt: TGTGCCACCACATCCGGGACAAGGCTTGGCTACACCTTC

d_gene: -
j_gene: TRBJ2-1
v_gene: TRBV29-1
abundance: -
CDR3aa: CSGVTGVVDNEQFF
CDR3nt: TGCAGCGGAGTCACCGGGGTTGTTGACAATGAGCAGTTCTTC

d_gene: TRBD2
j_gene: TRBJ2-7
v_gene: TRBV13
abundance: -
CDR3aa: CASSSGTSGNEQYF
CDR3nt: TGTGCCAGCAGCTCGGGGACTAGCGGGAATGAGCAGTACTTC

d_gene: -
j_gene: TRBJ2-3
v_gene: TRBV5-1
abundance: -
CDR3aa: CASSLVASDTQYF
CDR3nt: TGCGCCAGCAGCTTGGTAGCGTCAGATACGCAGTATTTT

d_gene: TRBD2
j_gene: TRBJ2-2
v_gene: TRBV11-3
abundance: -
CDR3aa: CASSPGGAVGELFF
CDR3nt: TGTGCCAGCAGCCCCGGGGGGGCTGTCGGGGAGCTGTTTTTT

d_gene: TRBD2
j_gene: TRBJ2-1
v_gene: TRBV19
abundance: -
CDR3aa: CASSILAGNNEQFF
CDR3nt: TGTGCCAGTAGTATCCTAGCGGGGAACAATGAGCAGTTCTTC

d_gene: TRBD1
j_gene: TRBJ2-7
v_gene: TRBV10-2
abundance: -
CDR3aa: CASSEGTGGTYEQYF
CDR3nt: TGCGCCAGCAGTGAGGGAACAGGGGGGACCTACGAGCAGTACTTC

d_gene: -
j_gene: TRBJ1-2
v_gene: TRBV4-1
abundance: -
CDR3aa: CASSQASHRVAYGYTF
CDR3nt: TGCGCCAGCAGCCAAGCCTCCCACAGGGTAGCATATGGCTACACCTTC

d_gene: -
j_gene: TRBJ1-2
v_gene: TRBV5-1
abundance: -
CDR3aa: CASSSGVFDGYTF
CDR3nt: TGCGCCAGCAGCTCAGGTGTTTTCGATGGCTACACCTTC

d_gene: TRBD2
j_gene: TRBJ2-3
v_gene: TRBV29-1
abundance: -
CDR3aa: CSVEGGLAGSGTDTQYF
CDR3nt: TGCAGCGTGGAAGGGGGACTAGCGGGATCAGGGACAGATACGCAGTATTTT

d_gene: -
j_gene: TRBJ1-2
v_gene: TRBV4-2
abundance: -
CDR3aa: CASSQDLEKVANYGYTF
CDR3nt: TGTGCCAGCAGCCAAGACTTGGAGAAGGTCGCTAACTATGGCTACACCTTC

d_gene: -
j_gene: TRBJ2-7
v_gene: TRBV5-5
abundance: -
CDR3aa: CASSLEGWGYEQYF
CDR3nt: TGTGCCAGCAGCTTGGAGGGGTGGGGTTACGAGCAGTACTTC

d_gene: -
j_gene: TRBJ2-3
v_gene: TRBV4-2
abundance: few
CDR3aa: CASSQDPAGRNSDTQYF
CDR3nt: TGTGCCAGCAGCCAAGATCCCGCAGGCCGTAATTCCGATACGCAGTATTTT

d_gene: TRBD1
j_gene: TRBJ1-2
v_gene: TRBV2
abundance: -
CDR3aa: CASKTGQGVYGYTF
CDR3nt: TGTGCCAGCAAGACTGGACAGGGGGTGTATGGCTACACCTTC

d_gene: TRBD1
j_gene: TRBJ1-4
v_gene: TRBV5-6
abundance: -
CDR3aa: CASSTAGGRVEKLFF
CDR3nt: TGTGCCAGCAGCACCGCAGGGGGCCGTGTTGAAAAACTGTTTTTT

d_gene: TRBD1
j_gene: TRBJ1-2
v_gene: TRBV19
abundance: few
CDR3aa: CASREGQGASYGYTF
CDR3nt: TGTGCCAGTAGGGAAGGACAGGGGGCTTCGTATGGCTACACCTTC

d_gene: TRBD1
j_gene: TRBJ2-7
v_gene: TRBV25-1
abundance: -
CDR3aa: CASSERQGSYEQYF
CDR3nt: TGTGCCAGCAGTGAAAGACAGGGTTCCTACGAGCAGTACTTC

d_gene: -
j_gene: TRBJ2-2
v_gene: TRBV27
abundance: once
CDR3aa: CASSLGPGLPGTGELFF
CDR3nt: TGTGCCAGCAGTTTAGGGCCGGGACTCCCGGGCACCGGGGAGCTGTTTTTT

d_gene: TRBD1
j_gene: TRBJ1-1
v_gene: TRBV19
abundance: -
CDR3aa: CASSTRQGMNTEAFF
CDR3nt: TGTGCCAGTAGTACAAGACAGGGGATGAACACTGAAGCTTTCTTT

d_gene: TRBD2
j_gene: TRBJ2-1
v_gene: TRBV4-2
abundance: -
CDR3aa: CASSQEGGLAGRNEQFF
CDR3nt: TGTGCCAGCAGCCAAGAAGGCGGACTAGCGGGACGTAATGAGCAGTTCTTC

d_gene: -
j_gene: TRBJ1-5
v_gene: TRBV6-4
abundance: -
CDR3aa: CASSRDIDQPQHF
CDR3nt: TGTGCCAGCAGTCGGGATATCGATCAGCCCCAGCATTTT

d_gene: -
j_gene: TRBJ2-5
v_gene: TRBV10-3
abundance: -
CDR3aa: CAISERGAQETQYF
CDR3nt: TGTGCCATCAGTGAGCGGGGGGCTCAAGAGACCCAGTACTTC

d_gene: -
j_gene: TRBJ1-2
v_gene: TRBV4-1
abundance: -
CDR3aa: CASSQEMNAGLGYGYTF
CDR3nt: TGCGCCAGCAGCCAAGAGATGAATGCGGGGCTTGGCTATGGCTACACCTTC

d_gene: -
j_gene: TRBJ1-5
v_gene: TRBV3-1/TRBV3-2
abundance: -
CDR3aa: CASSQVWGDNQPQHF
CDR3nt: TGTGCCAGCAGCCAAGTTTGGGGGGACAATCAGCCCCAGCATTTT

d_gene: TRBD1
j_gene: TRBJ1-1
v_gene: TRBV6-5
abundance: -
CDR3aa: CASSWDRGMNTEAFF
CDR3nt: TGTGCCAGCAGTTGGGACAGGGGGATGAACACTGAAGCTTTCTTT

d_gene: TRBD1
j_gene: TRBJ1-1
v_gene: TRBV5-1
abundance: -
CDR3aa: CASSLVYSDRVDTEAFF
CDR3nt: TGCGCCAGCAGCTTGGTCTACTCGGACAGGGTCGACACTGAAGCTTTCTTT

d_gene: TRBD1
j_gene: TRBJ1-2
v_gene: TRBV6-1
abundance: -
CDR3aa: CASSERTGDYGYTF
CDR3nt: TGTGCCAGCAGTGAGAGGACAGGGGACTATGGCTACACCTTC

d_gene: -
j_gene: TRBJ1-4
v_gene: TRBV5-1
abundance: -
CDR3aa: CASSQTVPGATNEKLFF
CDR3nt: TGCGCCAGCAGTCAAACAGTTCCCGGGGCAACTAATGAAAAACTGTTTTTT

d_gene: TRBD1
j_gene: TRBJ2-7
v_gene: TRBV5-6
abundance: -
CDR3aa: CASSWGTGTPRGEQYF
CDR3nt: TGTGCCAGCAGCTGGGGGACAGGGACTCCCCGAGGAGAGCAGTACTTC

d_gene: -
j_gene: TRBJ2-1
v_gene: TRBV5-1
abundance: -
CDR3aa: CASRRTASNEQFF
CDR3nt: TGCGCCAGCCGCCGGACAGCTAGCAATGAGCAGTTCTTC

d_gene: -
j_gene: TRBJ2-2
v_gene: TRBV27
abundance: -
CDR3aa: CASMGIERLNTGELFF
CDR3nt: TGTGCCAGCATGGGTATAGAGCGGTTGAACACCGGGGAGCTGTTTTTT

d_gene: TRBD1
j_gene: TRBJ1-1
v_gene: TRBV6-5
abundance: -
CDR3aa: CASSLRGLTEAFF
CDR3nt: TGTGCCAGCAGTTTAAGGGGGCTCACTGAAGCTTTCTTT

d_gene: TRBD1
j_gene: TRBJ1-4
v_gene: TRBV6-1
abundance: many
CDR3aa: CASSEADGQGGEKLFF
CDR3nt: TGTGCCAGCAGTGAAGCCGACGGACAGGGGGGAGAAAAACTGTTTTTT

d_gene: -
j_gene: TRBJ1-2
v_gene: TRBV12-5
abundance: -
CDR3aa: CASGYWADSTSYGYTF
CDR3nt: TGTGCTAGTGGTTACTGGGCGGACAGCACCTCCTATGGCTACACCTTC

d_gene: TRBD2
j_gene: TRBJ2-1
v_gene: TRBV7-2
abundance: few
CDR3aa: CASSGTSGSRNEQFF
CDR3nt: TGTGCCAGCAGCGGGACTAGCGGGAGCCGAAATGAGCAGTTCTTC

d_gene: TRBD1
j_gene: TRBJ1-5
v_gene: TRBV3-1/TRBV3-2
abundance: few
CDR3aa: CASSYTGVEQPQHF
CDR3nt: TGTGCCAGCAGCTACACAGGGGTGGAGCAGCCCCAGCATTTT

d_gene: TRBD1
j_gene: TRBJ2-1
v_gene: TRBV6-5
abundance: once
CDR3aa: CASSYQGQGVGEQFF
CDR3nt: TGTGCCAGCAGTTACCAGGGACAGGGAGTCGGGGAGCAGTTCTTC

d_gene: -
j_gene: TRBJ2-4
v_gene: TRBV11-2
abundance: -
CDR3aa: CASSLEGGNIQYF
CDR3nt: TGTGCCAGCAGCTTAGAAGGGGGAAACATTCAGTACTTC

d_gene: TRBD1
j_gene: TRBJ1-1
v_gene: TRBV11-2
abundance: -
CDR3aa: CASSLPRLGTDMNTEAFF
CDR3nt: TGTGCCAGCAGCTTACCAAGACTCGGGACAGATATGAACACTGAAGCTTTCTTT

d_gene: -
j_gene: TRBJ1-2
v_gene: TRBV2
abundance: -
CDR3aa: CASIPQGPGRYTF
CDR3nt: TGTGCCAGCATCCCCCAGGGCCCTGGGCGCTACACCTTC

d_gene: TRBD1
j_gene: TRBJ1-5
v_gene: TRBV19
abundance: -
CDR3aa: CASSVGQVNQPQHF
CDR3nt: TGTGCCAGTAGTGTCGGACAGGTCAATCAGCCCCAGCATTTT

d_gene: TRBD2
j_gene: TRBJ2-2
v_gene: TRBV3-1/TRBV3-2
abundance: -
CDR3aa: CASSQAPPLAGAAGELFF
CDR3nt: TGTGCCAGCAGCCAAGCCCCTCCACTAGCGGGAGCCGCCGGGGAGCTGTTTTTT

d_gene: -
j_gene: TRBJ2-3
v_gene: TRBV7-9
abundance: once
CDR3aa: CASSLVWGVTQYF
CDR3nt: TGTGCCAGCAGCTTAGTGTGGGGAGTTACGCAGTATTTT

d_gene: TRBD2
j_gene: TRBJ2-1
v_gene: TRBV10-3
abundance: -
CDR3aa: CAITSSGVDNEQFF
CDR3nt: TGTGCCATCACCTCTAGCGGGGTGGACAATGAGCAGTTCTTC

d_gene: TRBD2
j_gene: TRBJ2-5
v_gene: TRBV19
abundance: -
CDR3aa: CAASPGLAGLETQYF
CDR3nt: TGTGCCGCTTCTCCGGGACTAGCGGGATTAGAGACCCAGTACTTC

d_gene: TRBD1
j_gene: TRBJ2-7
v_gene: TRBV12-3/TRBV12-4
abundance: few
CDR3aa: CASSPGQGYEQYF
CDR3nt: TGTGCCAGCAGTCCCGGACAGGGCTACGAGCAGTACTTC

d_gene: TRBD1
j_gene: TRBJ2-1
v_gene: TRBV6-7
abundance: -
CDR3aa: CASSFVRDRVFHNEQFF
CDR3nt: TGTGCCAGCAGTTTCGTCCGGGACAGGGTCTTTCACAATGAGCAGTTCTTC

d_gene: TRBD1
j_gene: TRBJ1-1
v_gene: TRBV28
abundance: few
CDR3aa: CASSRQGGKTEAFF
CDR3nt: TGTGCCAGCAGTCGACAGGGCGGGAAGACTGAAGCTTTCTTT

d_gene: TRBD2
j_gene: TRBJ2-2
v_gene: TRBV11-2
abundance: -
CDR3aa: CASSRVAGAGELFF
CDR3nt: TGTGCCAGCAGCCGAGTAGCGGGGGCCGGGGAGCTGTTTTTT